The 23 T cell receptor beta chains below come from one sample, sequenced in a study of human CD8 memory T cell subsets. Construction of TCR beta libraries was accomplished by means of UMI-labeled 5' RACE. Each CDR3 protein is one row after TCRdb ran MiXCR on the 5' RACE reads. The sample lists under 10,000 distinct CDR3 sequences; under 5% were seen once. The sample taken for sequencing was CD8+ T cells from PBMCs. These receptors originate from a human donor in good health.

This clonotype was counted at least ten times. V gene TRBV5-1 combines with J gene TRBJ2-5; D possibly corresponds to TRBD1 (6 bases). With 5 bases removed from V and 3 bases from J, the gap between germline ends came to 17 bases. This CDR3 spans 15 amino acids. Germline CDR1 and CDR2: SGHRS and YFSETQ. The chain's CDR3 is CASSYTGTIKETQYF. CDR3 nucleotides: TGCGCCAGCAGTTACACCGGGACAATAAAAGAGACCCAGTACTTC.

This clonotype was observed a handful of times. The gene calls are TRBV2 and TRBJ2-7, with D unclear. CDR1 and CDR2 from the germline V gene are SNHLY and FYNNEI. Trimming took off 5 bases at V and 3 bases at J, with 2 bases between the two ends. The CDR3 length is 10 residues. CDR3 region: CASSIYEQYF. The CDR3 DNA reads as TGTGCCAGCAGTATCTACGAGCAGTACTTC.

At least ten counts were recorded for this clonotype. The V call is TRBV28, the J call TRBJ2-2; D unresolved. The CDR3 runs to 15 residues. Germline V CDR1 and CDR2: MDHEN, SYDVKM. The V gene lost 7 bases and the J gene lost 1 base, with 13 bases spanning the gap. The CDR3 spells CASTLYLGNTGELFF. The CDR3 bases are TGTGCCAGCACCCTCTACCTAGGGAACACCGGGGAGCTGTTTTTT.

This clonotype was picked up many times. The chain couples TRBV27 to TRBJ2-7; 7 bases map to TRBD2. Germline-derived CDR1 and CDR2 are MNHEY and SMNVEV (reference sequence). Losses at the gene ends were 5 bases for V and 3 bases for J; bases not matched to a gene: 16. This CDR3 is built from 17 residues. Written as DNA, the CDR3 is TGTGCCAGCAGTCCCTTCTTTGGTAGCGGGTCCCACTACGAGCAGTACTTC. Amino acids: CASSPFFGSGSHYEQYF.

This clonotype was observed many times. The CDR3 loop reads CASSFFGDTEAFF. CDR3 bases: TGTGCCAGCAGTTTTTTTGGGGATACTGAAGCTTTCTTT. V usage is TRBV28 and J usage is TRBJ1-1; D is unclear. Germline V gives CDR1 MDHEN, CDR2 SYDVKM. This CDR3 is 13 amino acids long. Trimming took 3 bases from V and 5 from J, leaving 10 bases between them.

This clonotype was observed many times. The genes are TRBV14 and TRBJ2-7, with D uncertain. Germline V gene lookup returns CDR1 SGHDN and CDR2 FVKESK. The CDR3 has 14 residues. With 0 bases removed from V and 0 bases from J, the gap between germline ends came to 6 bases. CDR3 in amino acids: CASSQDFRSYEQYF. The CDR3 DNA reads TGTGCCAGCAGCCAAGATTTCCGCTCCTACGAGCAGTACTTC.

This clonotype was counted between two and nine times. A much larger clonotype is one base distant, so this may be a read error. The V and J genes are TRBV20-1 and TRBJ1-2, with D perhaps matching TRBD1 (5 bases). The CDR3 sequence is 15 residues long. Germline V gene lookup returns CDR1 DFQATT and CDR2 SNEGSKA (reference sequence). This CDR3 is CRASGSGLSIYGYTF. CDR3 bases: TGCAGGGCTAGTGGGTCAGGGCTTTCTATCTATGGCTACACCTTC.

In its sample, this clonotype was seen many times. The CDR3 DNA is TGTGCCAGCGCGGCCGAGGACACGGTAGATACGCAGTATTTT. It codes for CASAAEDTVDTQYF. The rearrangement joins TRBV6-6 to TRBJ2-3; D may be TRBD1 (5 bases). There are 14 residues in the CDR3. Trimming removed 8 bases at V and 5 bases at J, with 17 bases between. Per the germline V gene, CDR1 is MNHNY and CDR2 is SVGAGI (reference sequence).

By share, this clonotype counts as medium-sized. The chain has TRBV19 and TRBJ2-7; 11 bases align to TRBD2. Trimming removed 8 bases from V and 4 bases from J; junction bases left unmatched: 7. In germline, CDR1 is LNHDA, CDR2 SQIVND (reference sequence). This CDR3 comprises 14 residues. The CDR3 bases are TGTGCCAGTTCTAGCGGGGGGAACAATTACGAGCAGTACTTC. Protein sequence: CASSSGGNNYEQYF.

The sample holds a few counts of this clonotype. This rearrangement joins TRBV5-1 to TRBJ2-1; D unresolved. CDR1 and CDR2 (germline): SGHRS, YFSETQ. CDR3 length: 13 residues. V was trimmed by 4 bases and J by 7 bases, leaving 12 bases between them. CDR3 coding DNA: TGCGCCAGCAGCCCCTCCCCTTGGAATGAGCAGTTCTTC. Translated, it gives CASSPSPWNEQFF. The full variable domain, in which reference TRBV5-1 and TRBJ2-1 provide the parts outside the CDR3, is KAGVTQTPRYLIKTRGQQVTLSCSPISGHRSVSWYQQTPGQGLQFLFEYFSETQRNKGNFPGRFSGRQFSNSRSEMNVSTLELGDSALYLCASSPSPWNEQFFGPGTRLTVL.

This clonotype was detected ten times or more. J is TRBJ2-3 and V is TRBV6-6, with 12 nucleotides matching TRBD2. Unmatched junction bases numbered 5, after V lost 5 bases and J lost 5 bases. CDR1 is MNHNY and CDR2 is SVGAGI in the germline V gene (reference sequence). CDR3 size: 15 residues. This CDR3 is CASSPSGGAKDTQYF. In DNA, the CDR3 is TGTGCCAGCAGTCCTAGCGGGGGGGCCAAAGATACGCAGTATTTT.

The table lists this clonotype with many counts. The chain is built from TRBV5-1 and TRBJ2-1; D is ambiguous. CDR1 is SGHRS and CDR2 is YFSETQ in the germline V gene. The CDR3 runs to 14 residues. V dropped 1 base and J dropped 5 bases, with 10 bases sitting between them. CDR3 in DNA: TGCGCCAGCAGCTTGACAGTCCTCAACAATGAGCAGTTCTTC. This gives the protein CASSLTVLNNEQFF.

This clonotype is deemed large. The chain is built from TRBV29-1 and TRBJ2-2, with 9 positions matching TRBD1. The V gene end was trimmed by 5 bases and the J gene end by 6 bases; junction bases not matched to a gene: 7. The CDR3 loop spans 14 amino acids. CDR1 and CDR2 from the germline V gene are SQVTM and ANQGSEA. This CDR3 is CSVPGTGKAGELFF. CDR3 in DNA: TGCAGCGTTCCCGGGACAGGGAAAGCCGGGGAGCTGTTTTTT.

This clonotype appeared many times. This rearrangement joins TRBV7-6 to TRBJ2-7; 11 nucleotides match TRBD2. The germline V gene has CDR1 SGHVS and CDR2 FNYEAQ. There are 17 residues in the CDR3. Trimming removed 4 bases from V and 3 bases from J; junction bases left unmatched: 11. CDR3 DNA: TGTGCCAGCAGCTGGGAAGGTAGCGGGAGGGCCCGCTACGAGCAGTACTTC. Its translation: CASSWEGSGRARYEQYF.

This clonotype has more than one count but fewer than ten. This chain connects TRBV7-9 to TRBJ2-7, with TRBD2 as a possible D gene (5 bases). The CDR3 loop spans 13 amino acids. The V and J ends lost 3 bases and 4 bases respectively, with 10 bases between them. Germline-derived CDR1 and CDR2 are SEHNR and FQNEAQ (reference sequence). CDR3 DNA: TGTGCCAGCAGCTTGGACGCGGGTTACGAGCAGTACTTC. The encoded protein is CASSLDAGYEQYF.

This clonotype has just a few counts. This chain links TRBV9 with TRBJ2-7, with D possibly TRBD2 on 5 matching bases. Germline V gene lookup returns CDR1 SGDLS and CDR2 YYNGEE. Trimming cost V 10 bases and J 7 bases, with 9 bases left between them. The CDR3 sequence is 9 residues long. Written as DNA, the CDR3 is TGTGCCTCCGGGAAGGAGCAGTACTTC. Translation gives CASGKEQYF.

This clonotype was seen more than once but under ten times. The J gene is TRBJ2-7, the V gene TRBV29-1; D is possibly TRBD2 (7 bases). CDR3 length: 15 amino acids. The germline gives CDR1 SQVTM, CDR2 ANQGSEA. V lost 1 base and J lost 2, with 15 bases in between. The chain's CDR3 is CSVEVQGLPPYEQYF. The CDR3 bases are TGCAGCGTTGAAGTACAGGGACTACCCCCCTACGAGCAGTACTTC.

This clonotype was counted ten times or more. The chain carries TRBV4-1 and TRBJ2-1; possibly TRBD1 or TRBD2 for D (5 bases each). The CDR3 contains 14 residues. Trimming removed 4 bases from V and 5 bases from J, with 12 bases in between. The V gene's germline CDR1 is MGHRA and CDR2 YSYEKL. This CDR3 reads CASSRGPGDNEQFF. The CDR3 nucleotides read TGCGCCAGCAGCCGGGGACCCGGAGACAATGAGCAGTTCTTC.

This clonotype occurred many times. This sequence joins TRBV4-1 and TRBJ1-1; no clear D gene. V was shortened by 2 bases and J by 0 bases, with 22 bases between the two germline ends. The length of the CDR3 is 19 residues. Germline values: CDR1 MGHRA, CDR2 YSYEKL. The CDR3 region is CASSQFVLTGRAMNTEAFF. CDR3 coding DNA: TGCGCCAGCAGCCAATTTGTGCTGACCGGAAGGGCGATGAACACTGAAGCTTTCTTT.

This sequence joins TRBV28 and TRBJ2-7; TRBD1 matches at 9 bases. The CDR3 consists of 13 residues. Germline assignment: CDR1 MDHEN and CDR2 SYDVKM. The trim removed 9 bases at V and 1 base at J, leaving 4 bases unmatched. The CDR3 DNA reads as TGTGCCAGTCGGACAGGGGAATCCTACGAGCAGTACTTC. Its translation is CASRTGESYEQYF.

V is TRBV9 and J is TRBJ2-2, with 10 bases aligning to TRBD1. The V and J ends lost 1 base and 7 bases, in that order; junction bases with no gene match: 13. The CDR3 consists of 18 residues. In germline, CDR1 is SGDLS, CDR2 YYNGEE. The CDR3 DNA reads as TGTGCCAGCAGCGTATCAAAGGGGCCGGGACAGGGGCGCGGGGAGCTGTTTTTT. Its translation: CASSVSKGPGQGRGELFF.

Many counts were recorded for this clonotype. The rearrangement uses TRBV20-1 and TRBJ2-5; TRBD1 matches at 8 bases. V gave up 4 bases and J gave up 0 bases; unmatched junction bases: 4. The CDR3 is 14 residues long. The V gene's germline CDR1 is DFQATT and CDR2 SNEGSKA (reference sequence). CDR3 protein: CSATDREHQETQYF. CDR3 sequence (DNA): TGCAGTGCTACGGACAGGGAGCACCAAGAGACCCAGTACTTC.

Many counts were recorded for this clonotype. The chain employs TRBV4-1 and TRBJ2-2; TRBD1 might be the D (6 bases). There are 16 residues in the CDR3. V was clipped by 2 bases and J by 8 bases, with 18 bases between them. The germline CDR1 and CDR2 sequences are MGHRA and YSYEKL. The CDR3 sequence is CASSQSGTPQGGELFF. The CDR3 DNA reads as TGCGCCAGCAGCCAAAGTGGGACACCACAGGGTGGGGAGCTGTTTTTT.